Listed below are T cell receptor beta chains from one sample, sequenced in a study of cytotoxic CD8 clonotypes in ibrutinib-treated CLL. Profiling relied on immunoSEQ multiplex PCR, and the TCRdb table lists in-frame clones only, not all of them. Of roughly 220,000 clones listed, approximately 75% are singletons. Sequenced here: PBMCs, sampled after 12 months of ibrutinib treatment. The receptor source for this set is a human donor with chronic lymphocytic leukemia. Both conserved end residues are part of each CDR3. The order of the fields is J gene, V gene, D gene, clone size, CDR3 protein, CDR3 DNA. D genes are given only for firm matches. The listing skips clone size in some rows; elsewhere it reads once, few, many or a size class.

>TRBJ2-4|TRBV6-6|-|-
CASSSLTDTKNIQYF
TGTGCCAGCAGTTCCTTGACTGATACCAAAAACATTCAGTACTTC
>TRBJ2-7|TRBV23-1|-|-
CASSQYLPDNYEQYF
TGCGCCAGCAGTCAATATCTCCCGGACAACTACGAGCAGTACTTC
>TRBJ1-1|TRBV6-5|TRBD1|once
CASVPGYRGTEAFF
TGTGCCAGCGTACCGGGGTACAGGGGCACTGAAGCTTTCTTT
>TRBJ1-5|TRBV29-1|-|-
CSVEDSRGSQPQHF
TGCAGCGTTGAAGATAGCAGGGGAAGTCAGCCCCAGCATTTT
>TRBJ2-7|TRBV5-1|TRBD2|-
CASSPYPLAGGPVKDEQYF
TGCGCCAGCAGCCCCTACCCCCTAGCGGGAGGGCCGGTCAAAGACGAGCAGTACTTC
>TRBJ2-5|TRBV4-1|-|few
CASSQALETQYF
TGCGCCAGCAGCCAAGCCTTAGAGACCCAGTACTTC
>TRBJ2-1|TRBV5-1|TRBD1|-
CASSPGQGVGHEQFF
TGCGCCAGCAGCCCGGGACAGGGAGTAGGACATGAGCAGTTCTTC
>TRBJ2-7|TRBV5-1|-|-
CASSLSRISNEQYF
TGCGCCAGCAGCTTGAGTAGGATCTCTAACGAGCAGTACTTC
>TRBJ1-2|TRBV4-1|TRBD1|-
CASSQATGEVYGYTF
TGCGCCAGCAGCCAAGCTACAGGGGAGGTCTATGGCTACACCTTC
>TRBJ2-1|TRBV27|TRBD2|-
CASSLSLAGFNEQFF
TGTGCCAGCAGTTTATCTCTAGCGGGGTTCAATGAGCAGTTCTTC
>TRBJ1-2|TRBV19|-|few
CASSTRVLGGGYTF
TGTGCCAGTAGCACCAGGGTGTTGGGAGGTGGCTACACCTTC
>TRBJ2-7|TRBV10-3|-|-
CAISPAGSYEQYF
TGTGCCATCTCACCCGCGGGAAGCTACGAGCAGTACTTC
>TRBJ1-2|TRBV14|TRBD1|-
CASSPRTGPYTF
TGTGCCAGCAGCCCCCGGACAGGGCCCTACACCTTC
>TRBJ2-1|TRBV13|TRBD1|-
CASSSLRTGYNEQFF
TGTGCCAGCAGCTCACTGCGGACAGGATACAATGAGCAGTTCTTC
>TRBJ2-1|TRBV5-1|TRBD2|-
CASRIGTSSCNEQFF
TGCGCCAGCCGGATCGGGACTAGTTCTTGCAATGAGCAGTTCTTC
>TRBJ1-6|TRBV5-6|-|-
CASGSSGTASPLHF
TGTGCCAGCGGTTCATCCGGAACAGCTTCACCCCTCCACTTT
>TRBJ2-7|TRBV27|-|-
CASGRLDSNEQYF
TGTGCCAGCGGTCGACTAGATAGTAACGAGCAGTACTTC
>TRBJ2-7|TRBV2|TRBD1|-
CASRGTGGTYEQYF
TGTGCCAGCAGAGGGACAGGGGGAACCTACGAGCAGTACTTC
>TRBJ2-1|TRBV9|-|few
CASSVPGLSEQFF
TGTGCCAGCAGCGTACCGGGACTGAGTGAGCAGTTCTTC
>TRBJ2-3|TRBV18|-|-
CASSPPGTDTQYF
TGTGCCAGCTCACCACCGGGGACAGATACGCAGTATTTT
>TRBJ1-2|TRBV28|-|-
CASRININYGYTF
TGTGCCAGCAGGATCAACATTAACTATGGCTACACCTTC
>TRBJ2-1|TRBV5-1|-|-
CASSTTTGLSYNEQFF
TGCGCCAGCAGCACGACGACAGGACTCTCCTACAATGAGCAGTTCTTC
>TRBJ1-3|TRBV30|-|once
CAWSAVRNTIYF
TGTGCCTGGAGTGCGGTCCGAAACACCATATATTTT
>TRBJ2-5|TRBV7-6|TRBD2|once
CASSTRWTSGRETQYF
TGTGCCAGCAGCACGCGCTGGACTAGCGGGAGGGAGACCCAGTACTTC
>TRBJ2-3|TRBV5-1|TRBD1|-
CASSKGQAAGDTQYF
TGCGCCAGCAGCAAGGGACAGGCCGCCGGAGATACGCAGTATTTT
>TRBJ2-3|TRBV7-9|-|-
CASSRGGERGGVADTQYF
TGTGCCAGCAGCCGTGGAGGGGAGAGGGGTGGCGTAGCAGATACGCAGTATTTT
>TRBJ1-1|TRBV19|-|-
CASSMGERGRGTEAFF
TGTGCCAGTAGTATGGGAGAAAGGGGCCGGGGCACTGAAGCTTTCTTT
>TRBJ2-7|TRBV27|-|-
CASSPQTGPYEQYF
TGTGCCAGCAGTCCTCAGACGGGTCCCTACGAGCAGTACTTC
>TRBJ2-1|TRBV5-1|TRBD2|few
CASSASGSGSNEQFF
TGCGCCAGCAGCGCCAGCGGGAGCGGGTCCAATGAGCAGTTCTTC
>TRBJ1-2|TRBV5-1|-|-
CASSFGVTNYGYTF
TGCGCCAGCAGCTTTGGGGTTACGAACTATGGCTACACCTTC
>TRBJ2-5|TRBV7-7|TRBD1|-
CASSSLGTDQETQYF
TGTGCTAGCAGCTCTTTGGGGACAGACCAAGAGACCCAGTACTTC
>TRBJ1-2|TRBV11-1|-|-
CASSNLRGRDYGYTF
TGTGCCAGCAGCAATCTGAGGGGACGGGACTATGGCTACACCTTC
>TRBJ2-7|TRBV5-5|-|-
CASSLGSGGVEQYF
TGTGCCAGCAGCTTAGGGTCCGGCGGGGTGGAGCAGTACTTC
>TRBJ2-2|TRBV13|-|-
CASSSPYGGWAGELFF
TGTGCCAGCAGCTCCCCGTACGGGGGTTGGGCCGGGGAGCTGTTTTTT
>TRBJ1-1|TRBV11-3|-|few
CASSLRGNTEAFF
TGTGCCAGCAGCTTAAGGGGAAACACTGAAGCTTTCTTT
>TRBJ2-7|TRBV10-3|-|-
CAISSGVEQYF
TGTGCCATCAGTTCAGGGGTGGAGCAGTACTTC
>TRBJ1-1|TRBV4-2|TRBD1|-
CASSQDGGQKAFF
TGTGCCAGCAGCCAAGATGGGGGACAGAAAGCTTTCTTT
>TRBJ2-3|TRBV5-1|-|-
CASSLGHFTDTQYF
TGCGCCAGCAGCTTGGGACACTTCACAGATACGCAGTATTTT
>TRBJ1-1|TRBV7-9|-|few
CASSLIGSNTEAFF
TGTGCCAGCAGCTTAATCGGCTCCAACACTGAAGCTTTCTTT
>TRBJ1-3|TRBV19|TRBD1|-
CASSLTGGNTIYF
TGTGCCAGTAGTCTGACAGGGGGAAACACCATATATTTT
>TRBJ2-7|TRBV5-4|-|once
CASSLEFLGAEQYF
TGTGCCAGCAGCTTGGAGTTTTTGGGGGCGGAGCAGTACTTC
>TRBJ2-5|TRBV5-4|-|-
CASNLLLRDKMQETQYF
TGTGCCAGCAACCTCCTCCTGCGCGACAAGATGCAAGAGACCCAGTACTTC
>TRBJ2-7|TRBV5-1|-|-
CASSLEGSYEQYF
TGCGCCAGCAGCTTGGAAGGGAGCTACGAGCAGTACTTC
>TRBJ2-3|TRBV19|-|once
CASRDRLSTDTQYF
TGTGCCAGTCGCGACAGGTTGAGCACAGATACGCAGTATTTT
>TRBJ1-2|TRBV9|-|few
CASSVAAGAVEGYTF
TGTGCCAGCAGCGTAGCGGCAGGGGCGGTAGAGGGCTACACCTTC
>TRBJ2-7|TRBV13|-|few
CASSLDSSYEQYF
TGTGCCAGCAGCTTAGACAGCTCCTACGAGCAGTACTTC
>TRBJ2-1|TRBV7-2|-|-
CASSSPYDEQFF
TGTGCCAGCAGCTCCCCTTATGATGAGCAGTTCTTC
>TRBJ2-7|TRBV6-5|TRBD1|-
CASSYSGTGVYEQYF
TGTGCCAGCAGTTACTCAGGGACAGGGGTTTACGAGCAGTACTTC
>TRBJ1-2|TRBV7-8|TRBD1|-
CASSLVAGTGGSGYTF
TGTGCCAGCAGCTTAGTAGCCGGGACAGGTGGTAGTGGCTACACCTTC
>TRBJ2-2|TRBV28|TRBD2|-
CASSLPSGRYQPNTGELFF
TGTGCCAGCAGTTTGCCTAGCGGGAGGTACCAGCCTAACACCGGGGAGCTGTTTTTT
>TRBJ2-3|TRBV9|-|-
CASRVGAEPSTDTQYF
TGTGCCAGCAGAGTTGGGGCGGAGCCTAGCACAGATACGCAGTATTTT
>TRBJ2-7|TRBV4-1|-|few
CASSQDGHEQYF
TGCGCCAGCAGCCAAGACGGGCACGAGCAGTACTTC
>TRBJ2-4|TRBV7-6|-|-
CASSLTTRNIQYF
TGTGCCAGCAGCTTAACTACCCGGAACATTCAGTACTTC
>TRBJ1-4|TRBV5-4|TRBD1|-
CASSQGVTNEKLFF
TGTGCCAGCAGCCAGGGGGTTACTAATGAAAAACTGTTTTTT
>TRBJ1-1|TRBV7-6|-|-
CASLQGWGAEAFF
TGTGCCAGCCTCCAGGGCTGGGGTGCTGAAGCTTTCTTT
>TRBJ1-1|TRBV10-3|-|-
CAATTENTEAFF
TGTGCCGCAACCACAGAGAACACTGAAGCTTTCTTT
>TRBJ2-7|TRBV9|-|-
CASSPGPTYEQYF
TGTGCCAGCAGCCCGGGGCCCACCTACGAGCAGTACTTC
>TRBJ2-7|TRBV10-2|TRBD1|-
CASSQDRHEQYF
TGCGCCAGCAGCCAGGACAGGCACGAGCAGTACTTC